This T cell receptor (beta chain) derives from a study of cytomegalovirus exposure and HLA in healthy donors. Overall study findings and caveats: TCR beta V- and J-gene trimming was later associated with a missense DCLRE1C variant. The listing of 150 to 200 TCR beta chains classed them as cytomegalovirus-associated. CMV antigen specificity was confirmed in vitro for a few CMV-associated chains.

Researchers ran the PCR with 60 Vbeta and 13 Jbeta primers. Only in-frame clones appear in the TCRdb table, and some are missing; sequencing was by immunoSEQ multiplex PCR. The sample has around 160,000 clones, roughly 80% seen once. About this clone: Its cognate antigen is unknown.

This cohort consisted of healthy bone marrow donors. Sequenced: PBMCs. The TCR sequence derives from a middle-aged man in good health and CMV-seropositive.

The CDR3 is CASSVGGVGETQYF. The DNA for the CDR3 is TGTGCCAGCAGTGTAGGGGGGGTAGGGGAGACCCAGTACTTC. The rearrangement links TRBV7-3 to TRBJ2-5; a possible D gene is TRBD2 (7 bases). V dropped 6 bases and J dropped 5 bases, with 16 bases sitting between them. The CDR3 extends over 14 amino acids. The V gene's germline CDR1 is SGHTA and CDR2 FQGTGA.